Presented here are 25 T cell receptor beta chains from one specimen sequenced in a study of long-term antiretroviral therapy in people with HIV. Version v3.0 of the immunoSEQ assay was performed at survey level. Produced via immunoSEQ multiplex PCR; TCRdb's table is partial and in-frame only. The sample lists tens of thousands of clones, around nine tenths occurring once. The source material was unsorted PBMCs, sampled 0.1 years before starting antiretroviral therapy. These receptors were taken from a woman aged 45 to 65 with HIV.

V is TRBV7-9 and J is TRBJ2-4; D not resolved. This CDR3 has 15 amino acids. The V gene lost 2 bases and the J gene lost 0 bases, with 8 bases spanning the gap. Germline CDR1 and CDR2: SEHNR and FQNEAQ (reference sequence). CDR3 protein: CASSLSELAKNIQYF. CDR3 nucleotide sequence: TGTGCCAGCAGCTTAAGCGAACTAGCCAAAAACATTCAGTACTTC. Drawing the rest from reference TRBV7-9 and TRBJ2-4, the complete variable domain is DTGVSQNPRHKITKRGQNVTFRCDPISEHNRLYWYRQTLGQGPEFLTYFQNEAQLEKSRLLSDRFSAERPKGSFSTLEIQRTEQGDSAMYLCASSLSELAKNIQYFGAGTRLSVL.

The rearrangement joins TRBV2 to TRBJ2-1; D is uncertain. The CDR3 is made up of 13 amino acids. The germline V gene has CDR1 SNHLY and CDR2 FYNNEI. Trimming removed 4 bases from V and 6 bases from J, with 10 bases in between. This CDR3 reads CASSANFANEQFF. The DNA for the CDR3 is TGTGCCAGCAGTGCGAATTTTGCCAATGAGCAGTTCTTC.

The V and J genes are TRBV19 and TRBJ2-5, with D unresolved. CDR3 length: 14 residues. Trimming removed 3 bases at V and 1 base at J, with 9 bases between. Germline V CDR1 and CDR2: LNHDA, SQIVND (reference sequence). CDR3 loop: CASSMSTVQETQYF. Written as DNA, the CDR3 is TGTGCCAGTAGTATGTCGACCGTCCAAGAGACCCAGTACTTC.

This sequence joins TRBV11-1 and TRBJ2-7; weak D call: TRBD2 (6 bases). Germline CDR1 reads SGHAT; CDR2 reads FQDESV (reference sequence). The CDR3 runs to 16 residues. Trimming cost V 8 bases and J 0 bases, with 20 bases left between them. The CDR3 sequence: CASGLVGGGSSYEQYF. For the CDR3, the DNA is TGTGCCAGCGGTCTGGTAGGAGGAGGGAGCTCCTACGAGCAGTACTTC.

V is TRBV27 and J is TRBJ1-1; D is ambiguous. The germline V gene encodes CDR1 MNHEY and CDR2 SMNVEV (reference sequence). Trimming stripped 5 bases from V and 0 bases from J, with 16 bases between. The CDR3 spans 16 residues. The CDR3 reads CASSTHRRNLNTEAFF. CDR3 in DNA: TGTGCCAGCAGTACCCACCGACGGAACCTGAACACTGAAGCTTTCTTT.

This sequence joins TRBV5-1 and TRBJ2-2; a weak D match, TRBD1 (5 bases). CDR1 is SGHRS, CDR2 YFSETQ, per germline. V lost 5 bases to trimming and J lost 0 bases, with 11 bases between them. This CDR3 contains 15 residues. CDR3 sequence (DNA): TGCGCCAGCAGATTGACACAGGCGAACACCGGGGAGCTGTTTTTT. As protein: CASRLTQANTGELFF.

V usage is TRBV6-6 and J usage is TRBJ1-2, with D possibly matching TRBD1 (5 bases). Trimming cost V 5 bases and J 2 bases, with 15 bases left between them. The CDR3 sequence is 15 residues long. CDR1 is MNHNY, CDR2 SVGAGI, per germline (reference sequence). This CDR3 is CASSPLGAGNYGYTF. CDR3 DNA: TGTGCCAGCAGTCCTCTCGGGGCAGGGAACTATGGCTACACCTTC.

CDR3 bases: TGTGCCAGCTCAACAGTCCCGGGAGCTGGAAACACCATATATTTT. Encoded protein: CASSTVPGAGNTIYF. The chain couples TRBV18 to TRBJ1-3; D not resolved. V was shortened by 5 bases and J by 2 bases, with 13 bases between the two germline ends. The CDR3 has 15 residues. The germline gives CDR1 KGHSH, CDR2 LQKENI.

The chain links TRBV7-8 to TRBJ1-2; no definite D call. This CDR3 has 15 amino acids. Trimming removed 1 base at V and 0 bases at J, with 9 bases between. Germline V gene data show CDR1 as SGHVS and CDR2 as FQNEAQ. CDR3 sequence: CASSLVTEPNYGYTF. The CDR3, as DNA: TGTGCCAGCAGCTTAGTTACAGAGCCTAACTATGGCTACACCTTC. Filled out from reference TRBV7-8 and TRBJ1-2, the complete variable domain reads GAGVSQSPRYKVAKRGQDVALRCDPISGHVSLFWYQQALGQGPEFLTYFQNEAQLDKSGLPSDRFFAERPEGSVSTLKIQRTQQEDSAVYLCASSLVTEPNYGYTFGSGTRLTVV.

This chain connects TRBV6-1 to TRBJ2-7; the D is unclear. The V gene lost 4 bases and the J gene lost 3 bases, with 13 bases spanning the gap. Germline CDR1 is MNHNS and CDR2 is SASEGT. The CDR3 is 14 amino acids. The CDR3 protein is CASSGGGILYEQYF. CDR3 coding DNA: TGTGCCAGCAGTGGAGGTGGAATCCTCTACGAGCAGTACTTC.

The V call is TRBV5-8, the J call TRBJ1-1; D remains ambiguous. V was cut by 1 base and J by 1 base, with 14 bases left in between. From germline, CDR1 is SGHTS and CDR2 YDEGEE. This CDR3 region has 16 residues. CDR3 loop: CASSLFRTATNTEAFF. The CDR3 region has the DNA TGTGCCAGCAGCTTGTTCCGAACAGCGACGAACACTGAAGCTTTCTTT.

The gene calls are TRBV29-1 and TRBJ2-3; no definite D call. With 2 bases removed from V and 1 base from J, the gap between germline ends came to 10 bases. Germline V gene sequence: CDR1 SQVTM, CDR2 ANQGSEA. The CDR3 extends over 14 amino acids. The CDR3 DNA follows: TGCAGCGTTGAAAGGTTAGGGCGCACAGATACGCAGTATTTT. Residues: CSVERLGRTDTQYF.

The chain combines TRBV5-4 with TRBJ2-7, with TRBD1 as a possible D gene (6 bases). CDR3 length: 15 amino acids. Germline V gene data show CDR1 as SGHNT and CDR2 as YYREEE (reference sequence). V lost 2 bases to trimming and J lost 1 base, with 13 bases between them. Here the CDR3 DNA reads TGTGCCAGCAGCTTTGGTGGGGGCCCTTCCTACGAGCAGTACTTC. This encodes CASSFGGGPSYEQYF.

Only one count was recorded for this clone. This rearrangement joins TRBV15 to TRBJ2-7, with a weak D call TRBD2 (6 bases). The CDR3 totals 12 residues. CDR1 is LNHNV and CDR2 is YYDKDF in the germline V gene (reference sequence). Trimming removed 0 bases at V and 10 bases at J, with 10 bases between. In DNA, the CDR3 is TGTGCCACCAGCAGAGAACGGGACTCCCAGTACTTC. Protein product: CATSRERDSQYF.

The V gene is TRBV7-9, the J gene TRBJ1-2; tentative D call: TRBD1 (6 bases). V was shortened by 1 base and J by 2 bases, with 11 bases between the two germline ends. The CDR3 runs 15 residues. Germline values: CDR1 SEHNR, CDR2 FQNEAQ (reference sequence). The CDR3 protein is CASSLETGRNYGYTF. CDR3 nucleotides: TGTGCCAGCAGCTTAGAAACAGGGCGCAACTATGGCTACACCTTC.

V and J are TRBV27 and TRBJ1-1; D ambiguous. The germline V and J ends were trimmed by 5 bases and 0 bases, with 10 bases remaining between them. The CDR3 totals 14 residues. Germline CDR1 MNHEY, CDR2 SMNVEV (reference sequence). For the CDR3, the DNA is TGTGCCAGCAGTCCATTAGCAGTGAACACTGAAGCTTTCTTT. Protein: CASSPLAVNTEAFF.

The gene calls are TRBV27 and TRBJ2-1; the match to TRBD2 covers 11 bases. The CDR3 is 16 residues long. Looked up from germline, CDR1 is MNHEY and CDR2 is SMNVEV (reference sequence). The trim removed 6 bases at V and 3 bases at J, leaving 7 bases unmatched. CDR3 DNA sequence: TGTGCCAGCAGCCCTCTCACTAGCGGGGGCTACAATGAGCAGTTCTTC. Protein: CASSPLTSGGYNEQFF.

The rearrangement links TRBV7-9 to TRBJ2-7, with 8 bases aligning to TRBD1. The CDR3 contains 14 residues. Per the germline V gene, CDR1 is SEHNR and CDR2 is FQNEAQ (reference sequence). The V gene end was trimmed by 5 bases and the J gene end by 5 bases; junction bases not matched to a gene: 8. The CDR3 DNA is TGTGCCAGCAGCCAGTCGACAGGGGCGGACGAGCAGTACTTC. Translating gives CASSQSTGADEQYF. The variable domain in full, completed from reference TRBV7-9 and TRBJ2-7, reads DTGVSQNPRHKITKRGQNVTFRCDPISEHNRLYWYRQTLGQGPEFLTYFQNEAQLEKSRLLSDRFSAERPKGSFSTLEIQRTEQGDSAMYLCASSQSTGADEQYFGPGTRLTVT.

The rearrangement links TRBV7-9 to TRBJ2-7; tentative D call: TRBD1 (5 bases). CDR1 is SEHNR and CDR2 is FQNEAQ in the germline V gene (reference sequence). The V end was cut by 4 bases, the J end by 3 bases, with 10 bases between. The CDR3 spans 13 residues. As DNA, the CDR3 is TGTGCCAGCAGCTCGCTAGACAGCTACGAGCAGTACTTC. It encodes CASSSLDSYEQYF.

V is TRBV10-1 and J is TRBJ2-7; 7 bases agree with TRBD1. The germline V gene encodes CDR1 WNHNN and CDR2 SYGVQD (reference sequence). Unmatched junction bases numbered 8, after V lost 1 base and J lost 5 bases. This CDR3 spans 15 amino acids. The CDR3: CASSECLTGSDEQYF. CDR3 nucleotide sequence: TGCGCCAGCAGTGAGTGTCTGACAGGGTCCGACGAGCAGTACTTC.

This sequence joins TRBV2 and TRBJ2-5; TRBD2 matches 11 bases. Germline V lookup: CDR1 SNHLY, CDR2 FYNNEI. CDR3 length: 15 amino acids. Losses at the gene ends were 5 bases for V and 3 bases for J; bases not matched to a gene: 5. The CDR3 loop reads CASSPSGGPKETQYF. Here the CDR3 DNA reads TGTGCCAGCAGTCCTAGCGGGGGGCCCAAAGAGACCCAGTACTTC.

J is TRBJ2-2 and V is TRBV13; 12 bases fit TRBD2. V was clipped by 1 base and J by 8 bases; unmatched bases: 14. The CDR3 covers 19 residues. CDR1 and CDR2 from the germline V gene are PRHDT and FYEKMQ (reference sequence). This chain's CDR3 is CASSLDATSGGPPRGELFF. In nucleotides, the CDR3 is TGTGCCAGCAGCTTAGATGCTACTAGCGGGGGGCCCCCCAGGGGGGAGCTGTTTTTT.

CDR3 in amino acids: CASSALRQGAGANVLTF. CDR3 bases: TGTGCCAGCAGCGCACTCCGACAGGGGGCTGGGGCCAACGTCCTGACTTTC. The chain joins TRBV2 to TRBJ2-6; the match to TRBD1 covers 9 bases. CDR1 and CDR2 from the germline V gene are SNHLY and FYNNEI. Trimming removed 6 bases from V and 2 bases from J; junction bases left unmatched: 8. This CDR3 comprises 17 residues.

The V and J genes are TRBV7-2 and TRBJ1-1; no clear D. The CDR3 totals 15 residues. V lost 1 base to trimming and J lost 0 bases, with 9 bases between them. Germline assignment: CDR1 SGHTA and CDR2 FQGNSA. The CDR3 spells CASSLGLSMNTEAFF. CDR3 in DNA: TGTGCCAGCAGCTTAGGGCTCAGCATGAACACTGAAGCTTTCTTT.

The chain employs TRBV2 and TRBJ1-5; TRBD1 aligns across 10 bases. Germline CDR1 and CDR2: SNHLY and FYNNEI. This CDR3 is built from 13 residues. V lost 6 bases, J lost 6 bases, and 2 bases stayed unmatched. The CDR3 reads CASRGQGSQPQHF. CDR3 sequence (DNA): TGTGCCAGCAGGGGACAGGGGAGTCAGCCCCAGCATTTT. Looking up the rest from reference TRBV2 and TRBJ1-5 gives the full variable domain: EPEVTQTPSHQVTQMGQEVILRCVPISNHLYFYWYRQILGQKVEFLVSFYNNEISEKSEIFDDQFSVERPDGSNFTLKIRSTKLEDSAMYFCASRGQGSQPQHFGDGTRLSIL.